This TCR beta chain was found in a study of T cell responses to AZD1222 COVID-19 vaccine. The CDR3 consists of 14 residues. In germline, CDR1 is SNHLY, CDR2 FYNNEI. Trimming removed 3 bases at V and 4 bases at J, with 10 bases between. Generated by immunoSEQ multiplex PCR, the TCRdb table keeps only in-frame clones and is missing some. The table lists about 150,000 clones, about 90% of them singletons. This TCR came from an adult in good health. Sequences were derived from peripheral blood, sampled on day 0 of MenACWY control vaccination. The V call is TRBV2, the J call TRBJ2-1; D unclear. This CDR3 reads CASSDGYQYNEQFF. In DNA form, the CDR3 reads TGTGCCAGCAGTGACGGCTACCAATACAATGAGCAGTTCTTC.